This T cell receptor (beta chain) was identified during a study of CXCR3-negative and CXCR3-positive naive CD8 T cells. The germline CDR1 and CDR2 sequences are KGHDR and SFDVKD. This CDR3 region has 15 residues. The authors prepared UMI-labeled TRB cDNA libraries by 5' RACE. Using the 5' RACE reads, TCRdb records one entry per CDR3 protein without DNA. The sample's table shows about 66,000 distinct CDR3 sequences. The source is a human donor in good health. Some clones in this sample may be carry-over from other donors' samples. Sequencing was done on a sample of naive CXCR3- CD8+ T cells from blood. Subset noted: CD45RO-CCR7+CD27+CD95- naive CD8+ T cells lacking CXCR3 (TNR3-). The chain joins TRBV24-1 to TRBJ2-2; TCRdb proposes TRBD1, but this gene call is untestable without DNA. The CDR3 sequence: CATSDLGPPTGELFF.